Listed below are T cell receptor beta chains from one sample, sequenced in a study of PD-1 blockade in classical Hodgkin lymphoma. Sequencing used immunoSEQ multiplex PCR; TCRdb keeps in-frame clones, though not all of them. Among approximately 21,000 clones listed, around 87% were seen once. Sequencing used CD8+ T cells from blood. These receptors all stem from a human donor with classical Hodgkin lymphoma. CDR3s include the opening cysteine and the closing phenylalanine or tryptophan. D genes are given only for firm matches. Size is omitted from some rows. Given values are once, few, many or a class for expanded clones.

d_gene | abundance | j_gene | v_gene | CDR3aa | CDR3nt
NA | NA | TRBJ2-2 | TRBV28 | CASSSRNTGELFF | TGTGCCAGCAGCTCACGTAACACCGGGGAGCTGTTTTTT
NA | NA | TRBJ2-2 | TRBV10-3 | CAIREQGLTTGELFF | TGTGCCATCAGGGAACAGGGACTAACCACCGGGGAGCTGTTTTTT
TRBD1 | NA | TRBJ1-5 | TRBV2 | CASSPYHSGGQNQPQHF | TGTGCCAGCAGTCCGTACCATTCAGGGGGACAGAATCAGCCCCAGCATTTT
NA | NA | TRBJ1-1 | TRBV7-9 | CASSLSGTEAFF | TGTGCCAGCAGCCTATCGGGGACTGAAGCTTTCTTT
NA | once | TRBJ1-1 | TRBV15 | CATSRDVAVNTEAFF | TGTGCCACCAGCAGAGATGTAGCGGTGAACACTGAAGCTTTCTTT
NA | NA | TRBJ2-2 | TRBV13 | CASRDSGELFF | TGTGCCAGCAGGGACAGCGGGGAGCTGTTTTTT
NA | few | TRBJ1-2 | TRBV2 | CARRVGGYTF | TGTGCCAGACGTGTGGGGGGCTACACCTTC
TRBD1 | NA | TRBJ2-7 | TRBV7-9 | CASSPRTGYYEQYF | TGTGCCAGCAGCCCTCGGACAGGGTACTACGAGCAGTACTTC
NA | NA | TRBJ2-1 | TRBV13 | CASNAGEDYNEQFF | TGTGCCAGCAATGCAGGGGAAGACTACAATGAGCAGTTCTTC
NA | NA | TRBJ2-7 | TRBV5-1 | CASSSTILGEQYF | TGCGCCAGCAGCTCGACGATATTGGGCGAGCAGTACTTC